The rows below give T cell receptor beta chains drawn from one sample of a study of response to subunit inactivated influenza vaccine. TCRdb reprocessed the RT-PCR reads via MiXCR and lists one record per CDR3 protein. The repertoire consists of about 780,000 distinct CDR3 sequences, with approximately 18% occurring once and the leading ten covering about a tenth. The sample consisted of PBMCs from blood, taken 4 to 6 days after vaccination. The origin of the receptors is a man between 50 and 59 years old who received an inactivated influenza vaccine. Both conserved end residues are part of each CDR3. D genes are given only for firm matches. Size values are once, few and many counts, or a class for expanded clones, and some rows have none.

j_call,d_call,clone_size,v_call,cdr3_nt,cdr3_aa
TRBJ2-1,NA,few,TRBV29-1,TGCAGCGTTGGAGTTTCTTGGGAAAATGAGCAGTTCTTC,CSVGVSWENEQFF
TRBJ2-3,NA,many,TRBV28,TGTGCCAGCAGTTTATTAGGTGGTGGCAACTTCCCCCCAGATACGCAGTATTTT,CASSLLGGGNFPPDTQYF
TRBJ2-7,NA,NA,TRBV5-5,TGTGCCAGCAGCTTGCGTGGGACCGTCTCCTACGAGCAGTACTTC,CASSLRGTVSYEQYF
TRBJ2-5,TRBD2,NA,TRBV7-2,TGTGCCAGCAGCCTTACGGGAACTAGCGGGGGGCGAGAGACCCAGTACTTC,CASSLTGTSGGRETQYF
TRBJ2-7,TRBD1,few,TRBV5-6,TGTGCCAGCAGATCCGGGACAGGGACCTCCTACGAGCAGTACTTC,CASRSGTGTSYEQYF
TRBJ2-5,TRBD1,few,TRBV20-1,TGCAGTGCTAGTCGGCCAGGGGGAGAGACCCAGTACTTC,CSASRPGGETQYF
TRBJ2-5,TRBD2,NA,TRBV20-1,TGCAGTGCCCACTTGACTAGCCGGGAGACCCAGTACTTC,CSAHLTSRETQYF
TRBJ2-1,NA,NA,TRBV27,TGTGCCAGCAGCCCCGGGACGGAGGTCTACAATGAGCAGTTCTTC,CASSPGTEVYNEQFF
TRBJ2-7,NA,many,TRBV20-1,TGCAGTGCTAGAGATGCACAGTCCTACGAGCAGTACTTC,CSARDAQSYEQYF
TRBJ2-7,TRBD2,many,TRBV20-1,TGCAGTGCTAGAGACGGGACTAGCGGGGGCTACGAGCAGTACTTC,CSARDGTSGGYEQYF
TRBJ2-1,NA,NA,TRBV5-1,TGCGCCAGCAGCTTGGCCAGGATAGCAGTCTACAATGAGCAGTTCTTC,CASSLARIAVYNEQFF
TRBJ2-2,NA,few,TRBV11-2,TGTGCCACAGCACTACAGAACACCGGGGAGCTGTTTTTT,CATALQNTGELFF
TRBJ2-7,NA,few,TRBV28,TGTGCCAGCAGTTTATCATTGAAGTATGGAGACTACGAGCAGTACTTC,CASSLSLKYGDYEQYF
TRBJ2-1,TRBD1,few,TRBV7-8,TGTGCCAGCAGGGGTTACAGGGGCTCCTACAATGAGCAGTTCTTC,CASRGYRGSYNEQFF
TRBJ1-5,NA,many,TRBV7-8,TGTGCCAGCAGCTACTTCACCGGGACACCTAGCAATCAGCCCCAGCATTTT,CASSYFTGTPSNQPQHF
TRBJ2-7,NA,NA,TRBV11-2,TGTGCCAGCAGCTCCTCCAGGAGATCCTACGAGCAGTACTTC,CASSSSRRSYEQYF
TRBJ2-2,NA,few,TRBV7-9,TGTGCCAGCAGCTCGACGGGTCGCAACACCGGGGAGCTGTTTTTT,CASSSTGRNTGELFF
TRBJ2-3,TRBD2,many,TRBV20-1,TGCAGTGCTAGAGATCTCTTAGCGGGGGGGCCTCATACGCAGTATTTT,CSARDLLAGGPHTQYF
TRBJ1-5,TRBD1,once,TRBV5-1,TGCGCCAGCAGCCAGGACAGGGAGGTTCAGCCCCAGCATTTT,CASSQDREVQPQHF
TRBJ2-5,NA,NA,TRBV12-3/TRBV12-4,TGTGCCACAGCAGCCACTGCTTTAGATTCCCAGTACTTC,CATAATALDSQYF
TRBJ2-5,NA,NA,TRBV27,TGTGCCAGCAGTTTCGGACTCGGAGGTCTTGAGACCCAGTACTTC,CASSFGLGGLETQYF
TRBJ2-5,NA,NA,TRBV9,TGTGCCAGCAGCGTACAACAGGGTTTTCAAGAGACCCAGTACTTC,CASSVQQGFQETQYF
TRBJ1-1,NA,few,TRBV5-8,TGTGCCAGCAGCTTGGCAGGGGCGGCTGAAGCTTTCTTT,CASSLAGAAEAFF
TRBJ2-1,NA,few,TRBV12-3/TRBV12-4,TGTGCCAGCAGTTCGACTACCCTGGTGGACAATGAGCAGTTCTTC,CASSSTTLVDNEQFF
TRBJ2-1,TRBD2,few,TRBV4-3,TGCGCCAGCAGCCAAGCCATAGCGGGAGGTAATGAGCAGTTCTTC,CASSQAIAGGNEQFF
TRBJ2-7,NA,NA,TRBV3-1,TGTGCCAGCAGCCAGGGTTGGGGTGACCTCTACGAGCAGTACTTC,CASSQGWGDLYEQYF
TRBJ2-5,NA,few,TRBV5-1,TGCGCCAGCAGCGGTGGAGGGGTTGAGACCCAGTACTTC,CASSGGGVETQYF
TRBJ1-2,NA,NA,TRBV10-3,TGTGCCATCACCAGGGCAGGAAATGACTATGGCTACACCTTC,CAITRAGNDYGYTF
TRBJ1-3,NA,NA,TRBV6-2/TRBV6-3,TGTGCCAGCAGGGACGGAGGACATCGAAACACCATATATTTT,CASRDGGHRNTIYF
TRBJ2-2,NA,few,TRBV10-3,TGTGCCATCACCCCAATACAGAACACCGGGGAGCTGTTTTTT,CAITPIQNTGELFF
TRBJ2-1,NA,NA,TRBV18,TGTGCCAGCCCACCCGACAGAAACAATGAGCAGTTCTTC,CASPPDRNNEQFF
TRBJ2-7,TRBD2,few,TRBV5-4,TGTGCCAGCAGCTTGGTTGGGGGGGACGAGCAGTACTTC,CASSLVGGDEQYF
TRBJ2-7,NA,few,TRBV10-3,TGTGCCATCAGCCAGGGATCCTACGAGCAGTACTTC,CAISQGSYEQYF
TRBJ1-5,TRBD1,NA,TRBV20-1,TGCAGTGCTAGGAGACAGGGGCCCCTATATAGCAATCAGCCCCAGCATTTT,CSARRQGPLYSNQPQHF
TRBJ2-7,NA,many,TRBV27,TGTGCCAGCAGCTTAAAGGGAGGCTACGAGCAGTACTTC,CASSLKGGYEQYF
TRBJ2-2,NA,NA,TRBV12-3/TRBV12-4,TGTGCCAGCAGTTTAAATGAGCCCGGGGCCGGGGAGCTGTTTTTT,CASSLNEPGAGELFF
TRBJ2-2,TRBD2,NA,TRBV5-1,TGCGCCAGCAGCGTAACCTTAGCGGGGGGGAACACCGGGGAGCTGTTTTTT,CASSVTLAGGNTGELFF
TRBJ1-6,NA,few,TRBV10-3,TGTGCCATCAGTGTCAATAGTCGTCCACCCCTCCACTTT,CAISVNSRPPLHF
TRBJ2-7,NA,NA,TRBV6-2/TRBV6-3,TGTGCCAGCAGTGACACGGGCTCCTACGAGCAGTACTTC,CASSDTGSYEQYF
TRBJ2-1,NA,many,TRBV20-1,TGCAGTGCTAGAGGGGTGACAATCGGGATGGAGCAGTTCTTC,CSARGVTIGMEQFF
TRBJ2-4,NA,many,TRBV20-1,TGCAGTGCCTCGACGGGTGTGCCGAGAAACATTCAGTACTTC,CSASTGVPRNIQYF
TRBJ2-1,TRBD2,few,TRBV4-3,TGCGCCAGCAGCCAAGTTCCGGCGGGGGGGGGCTACAATGAGCAGTTCTTC,CASSQVPAGGGYNEQFF
TRBJ2-5,TRBD2,NA,TRBV20-1,TGCAGTGCTAGAGATGATGGGAAAGCGGGAGGACAAGAGACCCAGTACTTC,CSARDDGKAGGQETQYF
TRBJ1-1,NA,many,TRBV3-1,TGTGCCAGCAGCCAAGGGGGGGCTACGTTCGCTGAAGCTTTCTTT,CASSQGGATFAEAFF
TRBJ2-7,TRBD1,NA,TRBV6-1,TGTGCCAGCAGCCGCTTCTACAGGGGCTCCTACGAGCAGTACTTC,CASSRFYRGSYEQYF
TRBJ2-1,TRBD2,once,TRBV11-2,TGTGCCAGCAGCTTAGCTTCTAGCGGTTCAGTCTACAATGAGCAGTTCTTC,CASSLASSGSVYNEQFF
TRBJ1-5,NA,few,TRBV20-1,TGCAGTGCTAGTCGGCAGAATCAGCCCCAGCATTTT,CSASRQNQPQHF
TRBJ2-5,NA,many,TRBV10-3,TGTGCCATCAGTGAACCGGAAGAGACCCAGTACTTC,CAISEPEETQYF
TRBJ2-1,NA,few,TRBV29-1,TGCAGCGTGCCAGCCAATGAGCAGTTCTTC,CSVPANEQFF
TRBJ1-4,NA,NA,TRBV6-5,TGTGCCAGCAGTTACGGGGGTCCCGAAAGCCTTGCAACTAATGAAAAACTGTTTTTT,CASSYGGPESLATNEKLFF
TRBJ2-5,TRBD2,few,TRBV9,TGTGCCAGCAGCGTAGCTGGACTAGCGATCCAAGAGACCCAGTACTTC,CASSVAGLAIQETQYF
TRBJ1-1,NA,few,TRBV2,TGTGCCAGCAGTGAATTTATCTTTGAAGCTTTCTTT,CASSEFIFEAFF
TRBJ2-7,NA,NA,TRBV6-2/TRBV6-3,TGTGCCAGCAGTTATCCGTCTTACGGGACACACGACTCCTACGAGCAGTACTTC,CASSYPSYGTHDSYEQYF
TRBJ2-3,NA,NA,TRBV20-1,TGCAGTGCTAGAAGGGGGGGCGGTGGAGATACGCAGTATTTT,CSARRGGGGDTQYF
TRBJ2-1,NA,NA,TRBV7-9,TGTGCCAGCAGCCTCGGGACCCCCACGGAGCAGTTCTTC,CASSLGTPTEQFF